A selection of T cell receptor beta chains follows, all from one sample in a study of shared clonotypes between healthy human individuals. Method: immunoSEQ multiplex PCR; TCRdb's copy keeps in-frame clones and lacks some. This table has hundreds of thousands of clones, about 98% appearing once. Input material: naive CD8+ T cells sorted from blood. These receptors originate from a young man in good health. Each CDR3 is given with its conserved first and last residue.

15	TRBJ2-3	TRBV9	CASSVDGALGDTQYF
12	TRBJ2-7	TRBV10-3	CAISDGRAEQYF
14	TRBJ2-5	TRBV27	CASSFSSLKETQYF
14	TRBJ2-2	TRBV29-1	CSVEGSPNTGELFF
15	TRBJ1-1	TRBV4-3	CASSQGTGKNTEAFF
16	TRBJ2-1	TRBV9	CASSARLAVTYNEQFF
19	TRBJ2-2	TRBV2	CASSPAGTSGRANTGELFF
15	TRBJ1-1	TRBV5-1	CASSSTDMLNTEAFF
15	TRBJ1-4	TRBV4-1	CASSHLPQGVEKLFF
14	TRBJ2-2	TRBV13	CASSSGLNTGELFF
17	TRBJ2-7	TRBV29-1	CSVEGGVASGIDNEQYF
16	TRBJ2-1	TRBV5-5	CASSFEGGRAYNEQFF
16	TRBJ2-2	TRBV7-6	CASSLALAGGTGELFF
17	TRBJ2-7	TRBV5-6	CASSLARQGDIMFEQYF
12	TRBJ2-7	TRBV14	CASSQVGLEQYF
14	TRBJ2-5	TRBV6-1	CASNNMGGLETQYF